One sample yielded the 32 T cell receptor beta chains listed below, sequenced in a study of identifying expanded T cells in peripheral blood. The method was immunoSEQ multiplex PCR; TCRdb's version includes in-frame clones alone and lacks a portion of them. In the table there are approximately 85,000 clones, 88% of which are singletons. Sequencing was carried out using blood. The receptor source for this set is a person between 18 and 75 years old in good health.

The V and J genes are TRBV9 and TRBJ2-7, with 14 bases fitting TRBD2. V gave up 4 bases and J gave up 2 bases; unmatched junction bases: 2. Germline CDR1 reads SGDLS; CDR2 reads YYNGEE. This CDR3 region has 15 residues. In DNA form, the CDR3 reads TGTGCCAGCAGCTTGACTAGCGGGGGGGCCTACGAGCAGTACTTC. Protein product: CASSLTSGGAYEQYF.

This chain links TRBV28 with TRBJ2-1; 7 positions agree with TRBD1. Trimming at V came to 5 bases and at J to 12 bases, leaving 16 bases not matched to a gene. The CDR3 totals 15 residues. Per the germline V gene, CDR1 is MDHEN and CDR2 is SYDVKM. In DNA form, the CDR3 reads TGTGCCAGCAGTCATATTGGGGACAGTATGTTGTGGCAGTTCTTC. Residues: CASSHIGDSMLWQFF.

This clone has a single count. The V and J genes are TRBV11-2 and TRBJ2-1; maybe TRBD2 (8 bases). This CDR3 has 18 residues. Trimming stripped 2 bases from V and 4 bases from J, with 21 bases between. Germline V lookup: CDR1 SGHAT, CDR2 FQNNGV. CDR3 sequence (DNA): TGTGCCAGCAGCTTAACCCGGGGGGGACAGAAACCTTACAATGAGCAGTTCTTC. Its protein product is CASSLTRGGQKPYNEQFF.

The genes are TRBV5-4 and TRBJ2-7; TRBD1 aligns across 9 bases. This CDR3 is 17 amino acids long. Unmatched junction bases numbered 12, after V lost 2 bases and J lost 3 bases. Germline V lookup: CDR1 SGHNT, CDR2 YYREEE (reference sequence). The CDR3 loop reads CASSLGGMGQGFYEQYF. CDR3 nucleotide sequence: TGTGCCAGCAGCTTAGGGGGGATGGGACAGGGATTCTACGAGCAGTACTTC.

This clone was recorded only once. The J gene is TRBJ2-7, the V gene TRBV7-2, with 7 positions matching TRBD1. The CDR3 covers 16 residues. Per germline, CDR1 SGHTA and CDR2 FQGNSA. The J segment lost 6 bases and the V segment lost 1 base, leaving 12 bases of the junction unmatched. The CDR3 DNA is TGTGCCAGCAGCTTAGTTTCAACACAGGGGACCAGCGAGCAGTACTTC. Its translation: CASSLVSTQGTSEQYF.

The chain uses TRBV29-1 and TRBJ1-1; D is ambiguous. Germline CDR1 SQVTM, CDR2 ANQGSEA. V was clipped by 2 bases and J by 1 base, with 5 bases between them. CDR3 size: 12 residues. CDR3 protein: CSVEYRNTEAFF. DNA of the CDR3: TGCAGCGTTGAATACAGGAACACTGAAGCTTTCTTT.

V and J are TRBV6-1 and TRBJ2-1; no reliable D call. Trimming removed 5 bases from V and 3 bases from J, with 11 bases in between. Germline assignment: CDR1 MNHNS and CDR2 SASEGT. This CDR3 contains 14 residues. CDR3: CASSQLLNYNEQFF. CDR3 coding DNA: TGTGCCAGCAGTCAACTACTCAACTACAATGAGCAGTTCTTC.

The chain joins TRBV7-2 to TRBJ1-1; D uncertain. CDR1 SGHTA and CDR2 FQGNSA come from the germline V gene. CDR3 length equals 14 residues. V was trimmed by 2 bases and J by 1 base, leaving 8 bases between them. Written as DNA, the CDR3 is TGTGCCAGCAGCTTAAGGGCTGCGAACACTGAAGCTTTCTTT. The encoded protein is CASSLRAANTEAFF.

V usage is TRBV2 and J usage is TRBJ2-2; 8 nucleotides match TRBD1. CDR3 length: 17 residues. Germline V gives CDR1 SNHLY, CDR2 FYNNEI. With V trimmed by 2 bases and J by 0 bases, 5 bases remained unmatched. CDR3 residues: CASSELARGPNTGELFF. CDR3 in DNA: TGTGCCAGCAGTGAATTGGCCAGGGGGCCGAACACCGGGGAGCTGTTTTTT.

The count of this clone is one. This chain uses TRBV6-6 with TRBJ1-6; 10 nucleotides match TRBD1. The CDR3 runs to 15 residues. From germline, CDR1 is MNHNY and CDR2 SVGAGI (reference sequence). V lost 5 bases and J lost 7; bases outside the gene matches: 5. The CDR3 DNA follows: TGTGCCAGCAGTAACCCGGGACAGGGGAATTCACCCCTCCACTTT. It codes for CASSNPGQGNSPLHF.

The rearrangement uses TRBV2 and TRBJ2-2, with 13 bases identical to TRBD2. CDR3 length equals 17 residues. Germline V gives CDR1 SNHLY, CDR2 FYNNEI. With 6 bases clipped from V and 6 bases from J, the junction kept 10 bases outside the gene matches. CDR3 DNA: TGTGCCAGCAGGCGGACTAGCGGGGGATTGATCCCCGGGGAGCTGTTTTTT. It specifies CASRRTSGGLIPGELFF.

CDR3 DNA sequence: TGTGCCAGCAGGCAGTTAGTAGCGGGGCACTACGAGCAGTACTTC. It translates to CASRQLVAGHYEQYF. V is TRBV27 and J is TRBJ2-7; TRBD2 matches at 8 bases. The CDR3 covers 15 residues. Germline V lookup: CDR1 MNHEY, CDR2 SMNVEV (reference sequence). V lost 6 bases to trimming and J lost 3 bases; unmatched junction nucleotides: 10.

V usage is TRBV18 and J usage is TRBJ2-7; TRBD2 agrees at 15 bases. CDR3 length: 21 residues. V gave up 3 bases and J gave up 2 bases; unmatched junction bases: 17. Germline-derived CDR1 and CDR2 are KGHSH and LQKENI. CDR3 loop: CASSPDRIGLAGGPIAYEQYF. DNA of the CDR3: TGTGCCAGCTCACCGGACCGCATTGGACTAGCGGGGGGGCCGATCGCCTACGAGCAGTACTTC.

The rearrangement joins TRBV2 to TRBJ2-4, with D unresolved. Germline V gene lookup returns CDR1 SNHLY and CDR2 FYNNEI. CDR3 length: 11 residues. Trimming cost V 10 bases and J 8 bases, with 12 bases left between them. The CDR3 DNA reads TGTGCCATCATACTTGGGGACATTCAGTACTTC. Residues: CAIILGDIQYF.

The CDR3 nucleotides read TGTGCCAGCAGCTTATTGGTCGAGCAGTACTTC. Translated: CASSLLVEQYF. The chain employs TRBV7-2 and TRBJ2-7; D unclear. V was cut by 2 bases and J by 6 bases, with 5 bases left in between. The germline CDR1 and CDR2 sequences are SGHTA and FQGNSA. The CDR3 is made up of 11 amino acids.

The chain has TRBV6-5 and TRBJ1-2; 7 positions agree with TRBD1. Germline lookup yields CDR1 MNHEY and CDR2 SVGAGI. V was pared by 0 bases and J by 6 bases, with 7 bases of the junction left unmatched. The CDR3 has 15 amino acids. The CDR3 DNA is TGTGCCAGCAGTTACTCGATGAAGGGGGCTGATGGCTACACCTTC. It specifies CASSYSMKGADGYTF.

This chain joins TRBV11-2 and TRBJ2-2; TRBD1 might be the D (6 bases). In germline, CDR1 is SGHAT, CDR2 FQNNGV. The CDR3 totals 15 residues. V was cut by 6 bases and J by 3 bases, with 14 bases left in between. The CDR3 region is CASSTTTGYTGELFF. In DNA, the CDR3 is TGTGCCAGCAGTACTACCACAGGGTACACCGGGGAGCTGTTTTTT. Complete variable domain (other parts from reference TRBV11-2 and TRBJ2-2): EAGVAQSPRYKIIEKRQSVAFWCNPISGHATLYWYQQILGQGPKLLIQFQNNGVVDDSQLPKDRFSAERLKGVDSTLKIQPAKLEDSAVYLCASSTTTGYTGELFFGEGSRLTVL.

The rearrangement uses TRBV18 and TRBJ2-3; 7 bases fit TRBD1. Per the germline V gene, CDR1 is KGHSH and CDR2 is LQKENI. CDR3 length: 16 residues. V was clipped by 4 bases and J by 2 bases; unmatched bases: 9. In DNA form, the CDR3 reads TGTGCCAGCTCACTGTCACAGGGGAAGGTCACAGATACGCAGTATTTT. It specifies CASSLSQGKVTDTQYF.

The V call is TRBV19, the J call TRBJ1-1, with a possible D match to TRBD1 (6 bases). The ends were cut back, 2 bases at V and 1 base at J, with 11 bases in the middle. This CDR3 region has 15 residues. Germline V gene lookup returns CDR1 LNHDA and CDR2 SQIVND (reference sequence). The CDR3 nucleotides read TGTGCCAGTAGTATACAACCCAGGGGGAACACTGAAGCTTTCTTT. Translated, it gives CASSIQPRGNTEAFF.

The rearrangement links TRBV7-9 to TRBJ2-7, with a weak D call TRBD1 (6 bases). The CDR3 consists of 12 residues. Germline CDR1 is SEHNR and CDR2 is FQNEAQ (reference sequence). The ends were cut back, 1 base at V and 7 bases at J, with 8 bases in the middle. In nucleotides, the CDR3 is TGTGCCAGCAGCTTAGGAACAGGGGAGCAGTACTTC. Amino acids: CASSLGTGEQYF.

This clone was seen a few times. The chain combines TRBV4-2 with TRBJ1-2; weak D call: TRBD1 (5 bases). V shed 0 bases and J shed 4 bases, with 15 bases lying between them. Germline values: CDR1 LGHNA, CDR2 YNFKEQ. This CDR3 is built from 16 residues. CDR3 protein: CASSQEPREGSYGYTF. CDR3 sequence (DNA): TGTGCCAGCAGCCAAGAACCCCGCGAGGGGAGCTATGGCTACACCTTC.

The V and J genes are TRBV6-5 and TRBJ2-2; D ambiguous. This CDR3 contains 13 residues. Germline V gene data show CDR1 as MNHEY and CDR2 as SVGAGI. Between the trimmed V and J ends, which lost 7 bases and 6 bases, there was a span of 12 bases. The CDR3 coding sequence is TGTGCCAGCACCCAGGTCCCAGCCGGGGAGCTGTTTTTT. This encodes CASTQVPAGELFF.

The chain has TRBV7-2 and TRBJ1-2; maybe TRBD1 (6 bases). Between the trimmed V and J ends, which lost 4 bases and 5 bases, there was a span of 14 bases. The CDR3 runs 14 residues. The V gene's germline CDR1 is SGHTA and CDR2 FQGNSA. This chain's CDR3 is CASSYPTGIYGYTF. The CDR3 DNA reads as TGTGCCAGCAGCTACCCGACAGGAATATATGGCTACACCTTC.

The chain has TRBV21-1 and TRBJ1-1. TRBV21-1 is annotated as a pseudogene. The CDR3 covers 16 residues. This chain's CDR3 is CASSSVLATIRTEAFF. The CDR3 DNA is TGTGCCAGCAGCAGCGTATTAGCTACAATTCGCACTGAAGCTTTCTTT.

This clone was observed a few times. The chain recombines TRBV28 with TRBJ1-5; D gene ambiguous. Trimming cost V 5 bases and J 9 bases, with 17 bases left between them. This CDR3 region has 14 residues. CDR1 MDHEN and CDR2 SYDVKM come from the germline V gene. The CDR3 DNA reads TGTGCCAGCAGTCCCCCGGGTGTATTTCGGCCCCAGCATTTT. It translates to CASSPPGVFRPQHF.

The chain uses TRBV2 and TRBJ2-2; 8 nucleotides match TRBD1. The J segment lost 3 bases and the V segment lost 3 bases, leaving 3 bases of the junction unmatched. There are 15 residues in the CDR3. The germline V gene has CDR1 SNHLY and CDR2 FYNNEI. CDR3 residues: CASSEDRVYTGELFF. The CDR3 nucleotides are TGTGCCAGCAGTGAGGACAGGGTTTACACCGGGGAGCTGTTTTTT.

This chain joins TRBV19 and TRBJ1-5, with D possibly being TRBD1 (5 bases). CDR1 LNHDA and CDR2 SQIVND come from the germline V gene (reference sequence). This CDR3 has 13 amino acids. V dropped 4 bases and J dropped 4 bases, with 8 bases sitting between them. The CDR3 DNA sequence: TGTGCCAGTAGTAGGGACCGAAATCAGCCCCAGCATTTT. This gives the protein CASSRDRNQPQHF.

The genes are TRBV29-1 and TRBJ2-7; the D gene is possibly TRBD2 (5 bases). Germline V gene lookup returns CDR1 SQVTM and CDR2 ANQGSEA. The germline V and J ends were trimmed by 0 bases and 1 base, with 16 bases remaining between them. This CDR3 is built from 16 residues. CDR3 loop: CSVEDPARGASYEQYF. The CDR3 DNA reads TGCAGCGTTGAAGACCCGGCACGGGGAGCATCCTACGAGCAGTACTTC.

The CDR3 coding sequence is TGTGCCAGCGCGGTGGTAGCGGGGAGGGAGTACTTC. Its translation is CASAVVAGREYF. The J gene is TRBJ2-5, the V gene TRBV7-9, with 8 nucleotides matching TRBD2. Germline CDR1 and CDR2: SEHNR and FQNEAQ (reference sequence). The CDR3 is made up of 12 amino acids. Trimming at V came to 8 bases and at J to 12 bases, leaving 11 bases not matched to a gene.

The rearrangement links TRBV5-1 to TRBJ1-1; maybe TRBD1 (6 bases). CDR1 SGHRS and CDR2 YFSETQ come from the germline V gene. CDR3 length: 15 amino acids. Deletions cut 3 bases from V and 0 bases from J, with 12 bases between. The CDR3 DNA is TGCGCCAGCAGCTCCTTGGGGGCGCTGAACACTGAAGCTTTCTTT. It is translated as CASSSLGALNTEAFF.

In its sample, this clone was seen once. V is TRBV7-2 and J is TRBJ1-6; no clear D gene. The germline V and J ends were trimmed by 5 bases and 9 bases, with 17 bases remaining between them. Germline CDR1 and CDR2: SGHTA and FQGNSA. CDR3 length: 15 amino acids. CDR3: CASSRDGRYGSPLHF. CDR3 in DNA: TGTGCCAGCAGCCGCGACGGCCGATATGGTTCACCCCTCCACTTT.

The CDR3: CAWVPGTGGLTVYNEQFF. The CDR3 DNA follows: TGTGCCTGGGTTCCCGGGACAGGGGGCCTAACGGTCTACAATGAGCAGTTCTTC. V and J are TRBV30 and TRBJ2-1, with 12 nucleotides matching TRBD1. The CDR3 covers 18 residues. CDR1 is GTSNPN, CDR2 SVGIG, per germline (reference sequence). The ends lost 5 bases at V and 3 bases at J; junction bases unmatched: 14.